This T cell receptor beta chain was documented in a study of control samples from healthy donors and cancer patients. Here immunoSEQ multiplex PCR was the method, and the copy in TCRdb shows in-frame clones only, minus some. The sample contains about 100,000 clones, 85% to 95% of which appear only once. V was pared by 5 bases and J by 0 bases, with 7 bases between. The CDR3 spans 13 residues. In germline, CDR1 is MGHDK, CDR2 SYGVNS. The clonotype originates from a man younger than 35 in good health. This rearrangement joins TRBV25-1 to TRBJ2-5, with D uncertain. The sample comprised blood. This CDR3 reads CASSWQNQETQYF. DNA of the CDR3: TGTGCCAGCAGTTGGCAGAACCAAGAGACCCAGTACTTC. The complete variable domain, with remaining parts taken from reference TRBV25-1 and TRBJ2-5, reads EADIYQTPRYLVIGTGKKITLECSQTMGHDKMYWYQQDPGMELHLIHYSYGVNSTEKGDLSSESTVSRIRTEHFPLTLESARPSHTSQYLCASSWQNQETQYFGPGTRLLVL.